This is a list of T cell receptor beta chains from one sample in a study of blood T cell repertoires in COVID-19. TCRdb's copy holds only in-frame clones and misses some; the assay was immunoSEQ multiplex PCR. The table has approximately 200,000 clones, 75% to 90% seen once. The sample comprised PBMCs or T cells enriched from blood (not recorded which). The receptors shown here come from a woman between 18 and 29 years old in a cohort exposed to, infected with or recovered from COVID-19 (not recorded which). Each CDR3 is given with its conserved first and last residue.

j_call | v_call | cdr3_aa
TRBJ2-1 | TRBV15 | CATSARRQQGRNEQFF
TRBJ2-3 | TRBV29-1 | CSVAGTGAVDTQYF
TRBJ2-3 | TRBV5-4 | CASSRTLEMRGDTQYF
TRBJ1-3 | TRBV6-1 | CASSETEGNTIYF
TRBJ2-5 | TRBV7-8 | CASSFVRVPRAETQYF
TRBJ2-2 | TRBV19 | CASSPAGLNTGELFF
TRBJ1-1 | TRBV5-1 | CASSVAGTGYLNTEAFF
TRBJ2-5 | TRBV7-9 | CASSPGGPLGWRETQYF
TRBJ1-5 | TRBV19 | CASSIDDRGHQPQHF
TRBJ1-2 | TRBV11-2 | CASSSTVGYTF
TRBJ2-2 | TRBV4-1 | CASSQGQFGELFF
TRBJ2-7 | TRBV28 | CASSQPGTGVSEHF
TRBJ2-5 | TRBV5-4 | CASSLQAQETQYF
TRBJ2-7 | TRBV27 | CASSLSGTAEQYF
TRBJ2-2 | TRBV9 | CASSAQGDGELFF
TRBJ1-2 | TRBV19 | CASRDRAQVYGYTF
TRBJ2-7 | TRBV29-1 | CSVSGSGTGYEQYF
TRBJ2-7 | TRBV29-1 | CSVGPGDYEQYF
TRBJ2-7 | TRBV27 | CASSSLETSGSSYEQYF
TRBJ1-2 | TRBV15 | CATSTRVALYGYTF
TRBJ1-1 | TRBV12-5 | CASGGTGGITEAFF
TRBJ1-5 | TRBV19 | CASSAAPGMGGYF
TRBJ1-2 | TRBV20-1 | CSARRSGSYTF
TRBJ2-2 | TRBV11-3 | CASSPARGKELFF
TRBJ1-1 | TRBV27 | CASSLSPGWNTEAFF
TRBJ1-5 | TRBV2 | CASSEYSNQPQHF
TRBJ1-1 | TRBV5-1 | CASSLVTGGTEAFF
TRBJ2-2 | TRBV5-4 | CASSPGGGAGYTGELFF
TRBJ1-5 | TRBV7-9 | CASSSQGDQPQHF
TRBJ2-1 | TRBV10-3 | CAISGAGEGEQFF
TRBJ1-1 | TRBV2 | CASTDRAPNTEAFF
TRBJ2-1 | TRBV29-1 | CSGEGVPGYYNEQFF
TRBJ1-6 | TRBV28 | CASTGQLNSPLHF
TRBJ1-2 | TRBV23-1 | CASSHSRPGTGLYGYTF
TRBJ1-1 | TRBV7-3 | CASSQPTGSITEAFF
TRBJ2-7 | TRBV9 | CASSVVPSEQYF
TRBJ2-3 | TRBV6-1 | CASSEALGGRGRDTQYF